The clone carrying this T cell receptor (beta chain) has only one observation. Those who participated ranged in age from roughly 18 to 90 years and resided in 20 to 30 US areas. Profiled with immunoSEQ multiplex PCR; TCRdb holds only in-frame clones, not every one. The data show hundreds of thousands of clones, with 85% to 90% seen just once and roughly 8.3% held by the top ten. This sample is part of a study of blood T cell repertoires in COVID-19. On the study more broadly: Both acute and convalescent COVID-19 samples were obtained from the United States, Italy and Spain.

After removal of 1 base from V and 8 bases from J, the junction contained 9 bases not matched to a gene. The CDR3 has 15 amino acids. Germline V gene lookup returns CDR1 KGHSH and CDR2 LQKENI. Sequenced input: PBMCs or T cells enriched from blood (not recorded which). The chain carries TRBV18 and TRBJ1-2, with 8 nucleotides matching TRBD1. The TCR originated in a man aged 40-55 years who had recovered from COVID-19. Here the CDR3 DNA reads TGTGCCAGCTCACCACTGGGACAGGAATTTGAAGGCTACACCTTC. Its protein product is CASSPLGQEFEGYTF.